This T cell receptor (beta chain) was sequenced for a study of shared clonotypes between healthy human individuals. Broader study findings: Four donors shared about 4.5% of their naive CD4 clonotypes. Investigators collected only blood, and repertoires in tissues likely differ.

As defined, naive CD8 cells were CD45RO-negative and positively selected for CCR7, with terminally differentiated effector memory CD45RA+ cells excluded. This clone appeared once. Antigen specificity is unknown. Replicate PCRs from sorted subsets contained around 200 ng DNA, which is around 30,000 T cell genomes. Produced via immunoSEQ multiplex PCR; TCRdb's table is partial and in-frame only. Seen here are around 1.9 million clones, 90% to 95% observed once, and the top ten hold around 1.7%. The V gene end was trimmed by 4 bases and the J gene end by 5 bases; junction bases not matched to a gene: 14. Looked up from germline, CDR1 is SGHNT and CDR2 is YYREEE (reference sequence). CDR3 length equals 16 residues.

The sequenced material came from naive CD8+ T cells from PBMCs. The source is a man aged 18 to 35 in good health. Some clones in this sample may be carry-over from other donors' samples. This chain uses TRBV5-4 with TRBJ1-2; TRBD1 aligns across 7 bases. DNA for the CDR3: TGTGCCAGCAGCCCCCCCGGACAGGCTTTGTTTTATGGCTACACCTTC. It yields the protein CASSPPGQALFYGYTF.